This T cell receptor beta chain came from a study of shared clonotypes between healthy human individuals. Study-level results: Large sequencing depth failed to make sorted-subset sequencing complete, rarefaction showed. Naive subsets typically showed greater estimated richness than memory subsets.

From germline, CDR1 is SQVTM and CDR2 ANQGSEA. V shed 4 bases and J shed 5 bases, with 11 bases lying between them. The CDR3 is made up of 12 amino acids. This clone came up a few times. Its antigen is undetermined. At the DNA level, this CDR3 is encoded by other sequences in the same sample as well. TCRdb's copy holds only in-frame clones and misses some; the assay was immunoSEQ multiplex PCR. The data contain about 1.1 million clones, more than 75% of them singletons. Input material: memory CD4+ T cells from PBMCs. The subset: CD45RA-negative fraction. The receptor was isolated from a man between 18 and 29 years old in good health. Some clones in this sample may be carry-over from other donors' samples. This rearrangement joins TRBV29-1 to TRBJ1-2, with TRBD1 as a possible D gene (6 bases). The CDR3 reads CSVGGAGYGYTF. CDR3 nucleotide sequence: TGCAGCGTTGGGGGGGCCGGTTATGGCTACACCTTC.